Listed here is a single TCR beta chain. Its antigen is still unknown. This entry belongs to a study of CD8+ T cells in alopecia areata. Study-wide context: Treated patients received oral tofacitinib, 5 to 10 mg twice daily.

cDNA prepared by RNA extraction and subsequent reverse transcription served as the template for sequencing. Here immunoSEQ multiplex PCR was the method, and the copy in TCRdb shows in-frame clones only, minus some. The top ten clones hold 0.8% to 1% of a sample with over 250,000 clones, 60% of them seen once. Findings of the study overall: Researchers report lesional scalp, most notably alopecia totalis/universalis, outstripped normal scalp in clonality.

The V end was cut by 7 bases, the J end by 5 bases, with 14 bases between. The CDR3 runs to 13 residues. Per germline, CDR1 SNHLY and CDR2 FYNNEI. Treatment denoted: oral pan-JAK inhibitor, 5-10 mg twice daily. Peripheral blood samples and lesional scalp punch biopsies were obtained from alopecia areata patients. This material consisted of CD4+ T cells sorted from blood, taken around week 54, from a patient treated with tofacitinib. The TCR sequence derives from a human donor with alopecia areata. The chain is built from TRBV2 and TRBJ2-5; D ambiguous. The CDR3 loop reads CASTGDLKETQYF. CDR3 DNA: TGTGCCAGCACCGGAGACCTTAAGGAGACCCAGTACTTC.